These T cell receptor beta chains were read from a single sample in a study of T cell responses to AZD1222 COVID-19 vaccine. Clones were sequenced by immunoSEQ multiplex PCR, and TCRdb holds only the in-frame ones, with some missing. This table has 150,000 to 200,000 clones, roughly 87% appearing once. Source: peripheral blood, taken on day 0 of AZD1222 vaccination. Every receptor here comes from an adult in good health. CDR3s leave out the opening cysteine and the closing phenylalanine or tryptophan. The D gene is left open where the match is weak.

J | D | length | V | CDR3
TRBJ2-5 | NA | 14 | TRBV7-9 | ASSPPRATRQETQY
TRBJ1-1 | NA | 11 | TRBV29-1 | SVEPGENTEAF
TRBJ1-1 | NA | 13 | TRBV11-3 | ASSSRERGNTEAF
TRBJ1-2 | NA | 11 | TRBV7-8 | ASSLERGGGYT
TRBJ2-6 | NA | 17 | TRBV19 | ASSIVAQGLTSGANVLT
TRBJ2-1 | TRBD1 | 12 | TRBV7-9 | ASSHPGQGVSKF
TRBJ2-2 | NA | 12 | TRBV5-1 | ASSLAVGTGELF
TRBJ2-1 | TRBD2 | 8 | TRBV7-8 | ATGGNEQF
TRBJ2-2 | NA | 13 | TRBV6-6 | ASSYSGLPSGELF
TRBJ1-6 | NA | 16 | TRBV28 | ASSTPSPTGGRNSPLH
TRBJ2-7 | NA | 12 | TRBV11-2 | ASSLQAATYEQY
TRBJ1-4 | NA | 12 | TRBV30 | AWSSSRAGEKLF
TRBJ1-2 | TRBD1 | 13 | TRBV24-1 | ATSDRDRGDYGYT
TRBJ2-7 | NA | 11 | TRBV6-5 | ASSYDRAYEQY
TRBJ2-2 | NA | 15 | TRBV5-4 | ASRIGGPRPNTGELF
TRBJ1-5 | NA | 12 | TRBV5-1 | ASRTEGGNQPQH
TRBJ2-1 | NA | 15 | TRBV11-3 | ASSLGGGTGGYNEQF
TRBJ1-2 | TRBD1 | 13 | TRBV19 | ASRFRDRGPPGHT
TRBJ1-2 | TRBD1 | 11 | TRBV30 | AWSVGTVYGYT
TRBJ2-3 | NA | 13 | TRBV2 | ASTPQGLRTDTQY
TRBJ2-3 | NA | 12 | TRBV5-6 | ASSLEGFTDTQY
TRBJ2-3 | NA | 7 | TRBV29-1 | SAHPSAG
TRBJ2-3 | TRBD1 | 12 | TRBV27 | ASKQGAATDTQY
TRBJ2-7 | TRBD1 | 13 | TRBV28 | ASSGPGQNSYEQY
TRBJ2-1 | NA | 10 | TRBV30 | AWSVLASMQF
TRBJ1-2 | NA | 12 | TRBV7-8 | ASRPPGGLSGYT
TRBJ1-5 | NA | 14 | TRBV28 | ASSWDGTASNQPQH